What follows are 23 T cell receptor beta chains derived from one specimen sequenced in a study of blood T cell repertoires in COVID-19. Repertoires were generated with immunoSEQ multiplex PCR, while TCRdb's copy carries only in-frame clones and drops some. The table lists 350,000 to 400,000 clones, roughly 90% of them singletons, with 1.5% to 2% in the top ten. Sequencing was carried out using PBMCs or T cells enriched from blood (not recorded which). The receptors stem from a woman younger than 45 who had recovered from COVID-19.

The CDR3 region has the DNA TGTGCCAGCCCCGGGGGCACTGAAGCTTTCTTT. Its protein is CASPGGTEAFF. The V and J genes are TRBV5-4 and TRBJ1-1, with a tentative D call TRBD1 (5 bases). The CDR3 length is 11 residues. Looked up from germline, CDR1 is SGHNT and CDR2 is YYREEE (reference sequence). V lost 7 bases and J lost 4, with 8 bases in between.

The rearrangement joins TRBV7-2 to TRBJ1-3, with D uncertain. CDR3 length: 12 amino acids. Germline V CDR1 and CDR2: SGHTA, FQGNSA. Trimming pared 2 bases from V and 7 bases from J, leaving 6 bases between. CDR3 nucleotide sequence: TGTGCCAGCAGCTTAAGCACGAACACCATATATTTT. It yields the protein CASSLSTNTIYF.

Only one count was recorded for this clone. The chain has TRBV2 and TRBJ2-7; TRBD2 agrees at 13 bases. J lost 6 bases, V lost 8 bases, and 10 bases had no gene match. The CDR3 spans 15 residues. Germline values: CDR1 SNHLY, CDR2 FYNNEI. The CDR3 DNA reads TGTGCCAGCGGTCCCCGACTAGCGGGAGGAACCGAGCAGTACTTC. Protein sequence: CASGPRLAGGTEQYF. The complete variable domain, with remaining parts taken from reference TRBV2 and TRBJ2-7, reads EPEVTQTPSHQVTQMGQEVILRCVPISNHLYFYWYRQILGQKVEFLVSFYNNEISEKSEIFDDQFSVERPDGSNFTLKIRSTKLEDSAMYFCASGPRLAGGTEQYFGPGTRLTVT.

The CDR3 DNA reads TGTGCCAGCAGTTTACTGAGGAGGGGAAGCACAGATACGCAGTATTTT. It codes for CASSLLRRGSTDTQYF. V usage is TRBV28 and J usage is TRBJ2-3; a weak D match, TRBD2 (6 bases). Trimming took off 2 bases at V and 0 bases at J, with 12 bases between the two ends. The germline V gene encodes CDR1 MDHEN and CDR2 SYDVKM. The CDR3 length is 16 residues.

V is TRBV28 and J is TRBJ1-2, with D perhaps matching TRBD1 (6 bases). This CDR3 comprises 15 residues. Trimming took off 5 bases at V and 4 bases at J, with 17 bases between the two ends. Germline V gene sequence: CDR1 MDHEN, CDR2 SYDVKM. DNA for the CDR3: TGTGCCAGCAGTCTCCGTACGCCAGGGGCCTATGGCTACACCTTC. It specifies CASSLRTPGAYGYTF.

A remark on this clone: Other nucleotide sequences from this sample produce the same CDR3. The V and J genes are TRBV30 and TRBJ1-5, with D tentatively TRBD1 (5 bases). The CDR3 spans 14 residues. V was pared by 0 bases and J by 3 bases, with 9 bases between. CDR1 GTSNPN and CDR2 SVGIG come from the germline V gene (reference sequence). This CDR3 reads CAWSVRGSNQPQHF. In DNA form, the CDR3 reads TGTGCCTGGAGTGTAAGGGGTTCCAATCAGCCCCAGCATTTT.

The CDR3 reads CAIRETVNNEQFF. The CDR3 DNA reads as TGTGCCATCCGAGAGACAGTTAACAATGAGCAGTTCTTC. V usage is TRBV10-3 and J usage is TRBJ2-1; possibly TRBD1 for D (5 bases). Deletions cut 8 bases from V and 5 bases from J, with 13 bases between. The germline V gene has CDR1 ENHRY and CDR2 SYGVKD. The CDR3 has 13 residues.

The CDR3 protein is CASSPPSGQGTDTQYF. The CDR3 DNA reads as TGTGCCAGCAGTCCCCCCTCGGGACAGGGGACAGATACGCAGTATTTT. The rearrangement links TRBV28 to TRBJ2-3; 10 bases map to TRBD1. Germline CDR1 is MDHEN and CDR2 is SYDVKM. The CDR3 spans 16 residues. Trimming cost V 5 bases and J 3 bases; bases outside gene matches: 8. Drawing the rest from reference TRBV28 and TRBJ2-3, the complete variable domain is DVKVTQSSRYLVKRTGEKVFLECVQDMDHENMFWYRQDPGLGLRLIYFSYDVKMKEKGDIPEGYSVSREKKERFSLILESASTNQTSMYLCASSPPSGQGTDTQYFGPGTRLTVL.

This chain links TRBV9 with TRBJ2-3; no reliable D call. The CDR3 has 12 residues. V shed 5 bases and J shed 6 bases, with 10 bases lying between them. Germline assignment: CDR1 SGDLS and CDR2 YYNGEE. The CDR3 region has the DNA TGTGCCAGCAGTGCCACCCAGGATACGCAGTATTTT. This gives the protein CASSATQDTQYF.

This clone was observed a few times. The chain couples TRBV5-1 to TRBJ2-7, with 9 nucleotides matching TRBD2. Germline CDR1 SGHRS, CDR2 YFSETQ. The CDR3 has 18 amino acids. The junction had 16 bases not matched to a gene; V was cut back by 4 bases and J by 2 bases. The CDR3, as DNA: TGCGCCAGCAGCCGAAACTCCCCGACTAGCGGATACACCTACGAGCAGTACTTC. Amino acids: CASSRNSPTSGYTYEQYF.

The V and J genes are TRBV7-9 and TRBJ2-1, with 10 bases lining up with TRBD1. V was pared by 3 bases and J by 4 bases, with 6 bases of the junction left unmatched. CDR1 and CDR2 (germline): SEHNR, FQNEAQ (reference sequence). The CDR3 is 16 residues long. The CDR3 DNA is TGTGCCAGCAGCTTTAGACAGGGGGCTAGGTACAATGAGCAGTTCTTC. This translates into CASSFRQGARYNEQFF. The full variable domain, with the rest looked up from reference TRBV7-9 and TRBJ2-1, is DTGVSQNPRHKITKRGQNVTFRCDPISEHNRLYWYRQTLGQGPEFLTYFQNEAQLEKSRLLSDRFSAERPKGSFSTLEIQRTEQGDSAMYLCASSFRQGARYNEQFFGPGTRLTVL.

This clone was recorded only once. V usage is TRBV3-1 (or the pseudogene TRBV3-2) and J usage is TRBJ2-5, with a tentative D call TRBD2 (7 bases). The CDR3 runs to 16 residues. In germline, CDR1 is LGHDT, CDR2 YNNKEL (reference sequence). V shed 6 bases and J shed 4 bases, with 21 bases lying between them. The CDR3 DNA reads as TGTGCCAGCAGTCTTGAATGGGGGCGGGAGCGAGAGACCCAGTACTTC. It is translated as CASSLEWGRERETQYF.

V usage is TRBV18 and J usage is TRBJ2-2; 13 nucleotides agree with TRBD2. Germline V gene data show CDR1 as KGHSH and CDR2 as LQKENI. The junction had 10 bases not matched to a gene; V was cut back by 5 bases and J by 4 bases. There are 18 residues in the CDR3. The DNA for the CDR3 is TGTGCCAGCTCATCCAGGACTAGCGGGAGAATTGGCACCGGGGAGCTGTTTTTT. It encodes CASSSRTSGRIGTGELFF.

The V call is TRBV7-9, the J call TRBJ2-6; D is uncertain. Germline CDR1 reads SEHNR; CDR2 reads FQNEAQ (reference sequence). Deletions cut 5 bases from V and 0 bases from J, with 14 bases between. The CDR3 contains 17 residues. The CDR3, as DNA: TGTGCCAGCAGCATCCGGCCTAGTTTCTCTGGGGCCAACGTCCTGACTTTC. It yields the protein CASSIRPSFSGANVLTF.

The chain employs TRBV28 and TRBJ1-2; the D is unclear. The V and J ends lost 5 bases and 7 bases respectively, with 11 bases between them. Germline lookup yields CDR1 MDHEN and CDR2 SYDVKM. This CDR3 has 12 amino acids. The CDR3 is CASSQPGAGYTF. CDR3 coding DNA: TGTGCCAGCAGTCAACCTGGAGCTGGCTACACCTTC.

This clone has a single count. The V gene is TRBV12-5, the J gene TRBJ2-3; 9 bases align to TRBD1. This CDR3 region has 15 residues. V was pared by 6 bases and J by 1 base, with 5 bases of the junction left unmatched. CDR1 and CDR2 from the germline V gene are LGHNT and FRNRAP. The CDR3 loop reads CASGRWTGGTDTQYF. CDR3 sequence (DNA): TGTGCTAGTGGCCGTTGGACAGGGGGCACAGATACGCAGTATTTT.

This clone has a handful of counts. The rearrangement links TRBV24-1 to TRBJ2-7; D gene ambiguous. The CDR3 length is 11 residues. V lost 6 bases and J 6 bases, leaving 8 bases between the germline ends. Germline V gene data show CDR1 as KGHDR and CDR2 as SFDVKD. The CDR3 spells CATSPSGEQYF. The CDR3 nucleotides read TGTGCCACCAGTCCATCGGGCGAGCAGTACTTC.

The rearrangement links TRBV3-1 (or the pseudogene TRBV3-2) to TRBJ1-6; no clear D. The CDR3 contains 14 residues. V was shortened by 0 bases and J by 9 bases, with 9 bases between the two germline ends. CDR1 is LGHDT and CDR2 is YNNKEL in the germline V gene (reference sequence). The CDR3: CASSQDASGSPLHF. For the CDR3, the DNA is TGTGCCAGCAGCCAAGATGCATCGGGTTCACCCCTCCACTTT.

J is TRBJ1-6 and V is TRBV30; weak D call: TRBD1 (5 bases). This CDR3 contains 13 residues. Germline V gives CDR1 GTSNPN, CDR2 SVGIG (reference sequence). V lost 1 base and J lost 8, with 9 bases in between. CDR3 sequence reads: CAWSGGRDSPLHF. In DNA, the CDR3 is TGTGCCTGGAGTGGAGGCAGGGATTCACCCCTCCACTTT. The full variable domain, completed using reference TRBV30 and TRBJ1-6, is SQTIHQWPATLVQPVGSPLSLECTVEGTSNPNLYWYRQAAGRGLQLLFYSVGIGQISSEVPQNLSASRPQDRQFILSSKKLLLSDSGFYLCAWSGGRDSPLHFGNGTRLTVT.

The chain couples TRBV2 to TRBJ2-5; D not resolved. The CDR3 loop spans 16 amino acids. Trimming took 2 bases from V and 0 from J, leaving 13 bases between them. The germline gives CDR1 SNHLY, CDR2 FYNNEI. The CDR3 reads CASSELGTRYQETQYF. CDR3 sequence (DNA): TGTGCCAGCAGTGAATTAGGCACCAGGTACCAAGAGACCCAGTACTTC.

This clone came up a few times. The chain uses TRBV20-1 and TRBJ2-5, with 7 nucleotides matching TRBD2. Germline CDR1 and CDR2: DFQATT and SNEGSKA (reference sequence). Unmatched junction bases numbered 10, after V lost 3 bases and J lost 3 bases. This CDR3 is 15 amino acids long. CDR3 protein: CSASLSGTVEETQYF. CDR3 in DNA: TGCAGTGCTAGTCTAAGCGGGACGGTTGAAGAGACCCAGTACTTC.

The chain links TRBV10-1 to TRBJ1-1; D uncertain. The CDR3 is made up of 13 amino acids. Trimming left V 4 bases short and J 2 bases short, with 8 bases between. CDR1 is WNHNN and CDR2 is SYGVQD in the germline V gene (reference sequence). In nucleotides, the CDR3 is TGCGCCAGCAGTGTCGGGAGAAACACTGAAGCTTTCTTT. This gives the protein CASSVGRNTEAFF.

The chain links TRBV15 to TRBJ1-4, with D perhaps matching TRBD1 (6 bases). The CDR3 is made up of 17 amino acids. V was pared by 4 bases and J by 1 base, with 16 bases between. The germline V gene encodes CDR1 LNHNV and CDR2 YYDKDF (reference sequence). CDR3 in DNA: TGTGCCACCAGCACGGGCGATACAGGGCTAACTAATGAAAAACTGTTTTTT. This encodes CATSTGDTGLTNEKLFF.